This entry features one T cell receptor beta chain sequence. This clone occurred a few times. Its specific antigen is unknown. No base quality values were provided; no much bigger clone lies one nucleotide off. CDR1 is given as MDHEN and CDR2 as SYDVKM, both from the germline V gene. The CDR3 goes from the cysteine to the phenylalanine over 15 residues. The entry retains the CDR3 DNA only, 45 bases that are in frame from base 1. Trimmed from V: 1 base; trimmed from J: 6 bases; junction bases lacking a gene match: 4. The CDR3 regions of human TCRbeta chains were analyzed by immunosequencing. Per the original workflow: TCRs in the repertoires were compared against a reference library of SARS-CoV-2-specific TCRs that had been generated with the MIRA antigen-specificity platform. Breadth was defined as the fraction of unique TCRs that were SARS-CoV-2-associated. Depth was defined as the fraction of total T cells that were SARS-CoV-2-associated. Each spike-specific TCR was assigned to its reactive spike region and to a CD4 or CD8 class using the MIRA data. Log10-transformed breadth and depth values were compared by one-way ANOVA with Sidak's multiple comparisons tests. What TCRdb holds here is the immuneACCESS table cut down to in-frame rearrangements. Part of the clones is not present; checked against another copy, under half of the missing clones reflect an unresolved V gene, and the others are unexplained. The D gene and trimming were derived from the DNA, and the V and J assignments and clone size from that table. The sample includes tens of thousands of clones, with 70% to 90% observed a single time. The ten most abundant clones make up about 16% of the sample.

Taken with the paper, the label for time point translates to: baseline before first vaccination. The vaccinee samples were drawn from two UK trials, COV001 and COV002, one of which was a single-blind randomized controlled phase 2/3 trial testing AZD1222 (ChAdOx1 nCoV-19) in healthy adults. Trial participant PBMC samples were collected at day 0 and day 28 after the second dose for TCRbeta chain sequencing. These data are taken from a study of T cell responses to AZD1222 COVID-19 vaccine (TCRdb year 2021). Looking at the study overall: AZD1222 recipients given second doses at about 4 weeks or at about 12 weeks were pooled, since spike-specific TCR depth and breadth were not found to differ between the two schedules. Trial participants were enrolled by age into 18-55, 56-69 and 70-plus year subgroups, with around 150, 28 and 57 TCR-sequenced participants respectively. TCR sequencing was performed for roughly 240 trial participants, of whom some 200 were given two doses of AZD1222 and around 26 were given two doses of MenACWY control vaccine. General conclusions and limits of the study: Most participants were white British and females outnumbered males, and the authors suggested that clonal diversity may have been underestimated. The 56-69-year group was small, and its depth increase did not reach significance, likely because of low power. The vaccine-associated CD4 TCRs covered the entire spike protein, and the dominant responses fell in regions 160-218 and 743-854. After two AZD1222 doses, both the breadth and the depth of spike-specific TCRs were significantly higher than at day 0 and than in MenACWY recipients. Reportedly, close to half of the unique spike-specific TCRs recognized epitopes lying outside the regions that are mutated in the B.1.351 and B.1.1.7 variants. Because no samples from the day 14 peak response were available, repertoires could be characterized only after the peak T cell response. Conclusions about previously exposed vaccinees are limited, since just five to seven AZD1222 recipients were seropositive for SARS-CoV-2 at baseline.

This sample comprised peripheral blood, obtained on day 0 of AZD1222 vaccination. The source is an adult in good health. The chain joins TRBV28 to TRBJ1-5, and TRBD1 matches 9 of the central bases. The CDR3 is CASSLSGTGTQPQHF. The DNA sequence is as follows: TGTGCCAGCAGTTTATCCGGGACAGGGACTCAGCCCCAGCATTTT.